The rows below give T cell receptor beta chains drawn from one sample of a study of blood T cells in healthy people across ages. TCRdb re-derived calls from the 5' RACE reads in MiXCR, one entry per CDR3 protein. The sample lists some 1,800,000 distinct CDR3 sequences, around 42% occurring once. Specimen: blood. These receptors came from a human donor in good health. CDR3s include the opening cysteine and the closing phenylalanine or tryptophan. A D gene is named only where the DNA matches it firmly. Clone size is shown for a subset of rows, as once, few, many or a class of expanded clone.

clone_size d_call j_call v_call cdr3_nt cdr3_aa
few NA TRBJ2-5 TRBV15 TGTGCCACCAGCAGAGATATGGGTCAAGAGACCCAGTACTTC CATSRDMGQETQYF
NA NA TRBJ1-1 TRBV20-1 TGCAGTGCTCTAACACAGGGCGGGTTTAGGAGCACTGAAGCTTTCTTT CSALTQGGFRSTEAFF
NA NA TRBJ1-3 TRBV4-2 TGTGCCAGCAGCCAAGGCGTTGTCTCTGGAAACACCATATATTTT CASSQGVVSGNTIYF
NA NA TRBJ1-1 TRBV7-6 TGTGCCAGCAGCTTAACGAAGGATGAAGCTTTCTTT CASSLTKDEAFF
few TRBD1 TRBJ1-2 TRBV7-2 TGTGCCAGCAGCTTAGCTTCGACAGGGCCGGATGGCTACACCTTC CASSLASTGPDGYTF
NA TRBD1 TRBJ1-2 TRBV27 TGTGCCAGCAGTCTAAGGCCCCCCGACAGGGTTATGGACTATGGCTACACCTTC CASSLRPPDRVMDYGYTF
NA NA TRBJ1-1 TRBV29-1 TGCAGCGTTTTTCTGAACACTGAAGCTTTCTTT CSVFLNTEAFF
NA NA TRBJ2-1 TRBV10-3 TGTGCCATCAGTGAGTCGCCGCTAGGGTCCTACAATGAGCAGTTCTTC CAISESPLGSYNEQFF
few NA TRBJ2-5 TRBV15 TGTGCCACCAGTTCAGTGGTCAGAGAGACCCAGTACTTC CATSSVVRETQYF
few NA TRBJ1-2 TRBV6-5 TGTGCCAGCAGGTACGGCCAGGGTGCGTTGGGCTACACCTTC CASRYGQGALGYTF
NA NA TRBJ2-1 TRBV27 TGTGCCAGCAGTTCGGGACTCCTATACAATGAGCAGTTCTTC CASSSGLLYNEQFF
NA NA TRBJ1-2 TRBV6-6 TGTGCCAGCAGTTTAGGTAGATTTCACAAAGCTAACTATGGCTACACCTTC CASSLGRFHKANYGYTF
NA NA TRBJ2-3 TRBV21-1 TGTGCCAGCAGCAACCGACAGGGTGCTTACACAGATACGCAGTATTTT CASSNRQGAYTDTQYF
NA NA TRBJ2-4 TRBV20-1 TGCAGTGCTGGGACCGCGGACTCCTACAATGAGCAGTACTTC CSAGTADSYNEQYF
NA NA TRBJ2-3 TRBV6-5 TGTGCCAGCAGGTTCGGCGGGGCTAATACGCAGTATTTT CASRFGGANTQYF
few NA TRBJ1-1 TRBV6-6 TGTGCCAGCAGTTACTCGGCTCAACAGGCTTTCTTT CASSYSAQQAFF
NA NA TRBJ1-2 TRBV6-1 TGTGCCAGCAGTGAAGTCCGTCCCAGGGACGACACCAACTATGGCTACACCTTC CASSEVRPRDDTNYGYTF
NA NA TRBJ1-4 TRBV29-1 TGCAGCGTTAGACAGGACCCTTATGAAAAACTGTTTTTT CSVRQDPYEKLFF
NA NA TRBJ2-5 TRBV5-1 TGCGCCAGCAGCTTGGCCATTAGGGGCGAAGGGGAGACCCAGTACTTC CASSLAIRGEGETQYF
NA NA TRBJ2-7 TRBV3-1 TGTGCCAGCAGCCAAGGGACGGAAAAGATGCAGTACTTC CASSQGTEKMQYF
NA NA TRBJ1-2 TRBV20-1 TGCAGTGCTAGGGCAAACGGGGTCCCTGGCTACACCTTC CSARANGVPGYTF
NA TRBD1 TRBJ1-5 TRBV12-3/TRBV12-4 TGTGCCAGCAGTCCAGGACAGGGGCTTAGCAATCAGCCCCAGCATTTT CASSPGQGLSNQPQHF
NA TRBD1 TRBJ1-2 TRBV5-1 TGCGCCAGCAGCTACAGGGGGGGCGCCGACTATGGCTACACCTTC CASSYRGGADYGYTF
once NA TRBJ2-5 TRBV7-2 TGTGCCAGCAGCTTAATTGGGGGCCGGGAGACCCAGTACTTC CASSLIGGRETQYF
few NA TRBJ2-2 TRBV3-1 TGTGCCAGCAGCCAAGGGCTAGCATCCGGGGAGCTGTTTTTT CASSQGLASGELFF
NA NA TRBJ2-1 TRBV29-1 TGCAGCGTTGAGCGACAGGCGGTCAATGAGCAGTTCTTC CSVERQAVNEQFF
many NA TRBJ1-2 TRBV7-2 TGTGCCAGCAGCTCCCCAGGGAGACACTATGGCTACACCTTC CASSSPGRHYGYTF
few NA TRBJ2-3 TRBV4-3 TGCGCCAGCAGCCAAGATTTGGGACTGCCCACAGATACGCAGTATTTT CASSQDLGLPTDTQYF
NA NA TRBJ2-7 TRBV7-8 TGTGCCTGTAGCTTAGGGGAGGCCGAGCAGTACTTC CACSLGEAEQYF
NA NA TRBJ2-1 TRBV20-1 TGCAGTGTCCTTCCGGATAATGAGCAGTTCTTC CSVLPDNEQFF
NA NA TRBJ2-7 TRBV7-6 TGTGCCAGCAGCCCCCCCGGGGCTGGCGAGCAGTACTTC CASSPPGAGEQYF
few TRBD2 TRBJ2-1 TRBV5-6 TGTGCCAGCAGCTTGGCTAGCGGGGGGATCTACAATGAGCAGTTCTTC CASSLASGGIYNEQFF
NA TRBD2 TRBJ2-3 TRBV28 TGTGCCAGCAGTTCTCCAGGGACTAGCGGGGGCCTCACAGATACGCAGTATTTT CASSSPGTSGGLTDTQYF
NA TRBD1 TRBJ1-2 TRBV7-9 TGTGCCAGCGAACAGTTAGGGACAGGGGATGGCTACACCTTC CASEQLGTGDGYTF
NA NA TRBJ1-1 TRBV6-2/TRBV6-3 TGTGCCAGCCAGAGGGGAGCCTACACTGAAGCTTTCTTT CASQRGAYTEAFF
NA NA TRBJ1-1 TRBV6-5 TGTGCCAGCAGTTACTCTTTCGGGGTAATAATGAACACTGAAGCTTTCTTT CASSYSFGVIMNTEAFF
NA TRBD1 TRBJ2-7 TRBV5-1 TGCGCCAGCGGGGCGCCAGCGGGACAGGGGTCCTACGAGCAGTACTTC CASGAPAGQGSYEQYF
NA NA TRBJ1-4 TRBV20-1 TGCAGTGCTAGAGACTATACAGAGTTGGATGAAAAACTGTTTTTT CSARDYTELDEKLFF
NA TRBD2 TRBJ2-5 TRBV10-3 TGTGCCATCAGTGAGTCGACTAGCGGGACCCAGTACTTC CAISESTSGTQYF
NA TRBD2 TRBJ2-1 TRBV9 TGTGCCAGCACCCGGACTAGCGGGGGGCAGGAGACCCAGTTCTTC CASTRTSGGQETQFF
NA NA TRBJ2-3 TRBV28 TGTGCCAGCCGGCAGGGACCGAGCGATGCGCAGTATTTT CASRQGPSDAQYF
few TRBD2 TRBJ2-1 TRBV5-5 TGTGCCAGCAGCCCAACTAGCGGGGGGGCTTGGATTGAGCAGTTCTTC CASSPTSGGAWIEQFF
few NA TRBJ2-5 TRBV7-9 TGTGCCAGCAGCTGGCCCCAAGAGACCCAGTACTTC CASSWPQETQYF
few NA TRBJ2-3 TRBV6-5 TGTGCCAGCAGTTATAACCCGGGGTATGGGAGCACAGATACGCAGTATTTT CASSYNPGYGSTDTQYF
few TRBD1 TRBJ2-7 TRBV7-2 TGTGCCAGCAGCTTAGTGGGGACAGGGAACTACGAGCAGTACTTC CASSLVGTGNYEQYF
few NA TRBJ2-7 TRBV6-5 TGTGCCATCCTACAGGAATACCCCTACGAGCAGTACTTC CAILQEYPYEQYF
NA NA TRBJ2-1 TRBV4-3 TGCGCCAGCAGCCAAGACGGCTATACATACAATGAGCAGTTCTTC CASSQDGYTYNEQFF
few NA TRBJ2-7 TRBV7-9 TGTGCCAGCAGCTTACACGCGGAGACCTACGAGCAGTACTTC CASSLHAETYEQYF
NA TRBD1 TRBJ2-3 TRBV12-3/TRBV12-4 TGTGCCAGCACCTACAGAGGGGGCGAGACAGATACGCAGTATTTT CASTYRGGETDTQYF
NA TRBD2 TRBJ2-1 TRBV12-3/TRBV12-4 TGTGCCAGCCGTAACCCGAGCGGGGGGCCGCACAATGAGCAGTTCTTC CASRNPSGGPHNEQFF
few NA TRBJ2-5 TRBV12-3/TRBV12-4 TGTGCCAGCAGAAATCAGCCTCAAGAGACCCAGTACTTC CASRNQPQETQYF
NA NA TRBJ2-1 TRBV20-1 TGCAGTGCTAAGGGGTCTTTGGGGTTCGATGAGCAGTTCTTC CSAKGSLGFDEQFF
NA NA TRBJ1-5 TRBV6-1 TGTGCCAGCAGTGAATCTGCTCCTAGTGATCAGCCCCAGCATTTT CASSESAPSDQPQHF
NA NA TRBJ1-2 TRBV7-2 TGTGCCAGCAGCTTAGCGGGAAACAGGGCTTATGGCTACACCTTC CASSLAGNRAYGYTF
few TRBD1 TRBJ2-7 TRBV2 TGTGCCAGCAAAGGACAGGGGTCCCACGAGCAGTACTTC CASKGQGSHEQYF